The present entry profiles one T cell receptor beta chain with its context. In germline, CDR1 is LGHNA, CDR2 YSLEER. Deletions cut 2 bases from V and 4 bases from J, with 12 bases between. The CDR3 contains 14 residues. This record belongs to a study of technical replicates of blood from a handful of donors. Assay: immunoSEQ multiplex PCR; the TCRdb copy retains only in-frame clones and omits some. The sample carries tens of thousands of clones, approximately 86% recorded once. Source material: PBMCs. The chain links TRBV4-3 to TRBJ2-7, with D possibly being TRBD2 (6 bases). The TCR originated in a human donor in good health. Some clones in this sample may be carry-over from other donors' samples. The CDR3 spells CASSQYRGIYEQYF. The CDR3 coding sequence is TGCGCCAGCAGCCAATACCGGGGGATATACGAGCAGTACTTC.